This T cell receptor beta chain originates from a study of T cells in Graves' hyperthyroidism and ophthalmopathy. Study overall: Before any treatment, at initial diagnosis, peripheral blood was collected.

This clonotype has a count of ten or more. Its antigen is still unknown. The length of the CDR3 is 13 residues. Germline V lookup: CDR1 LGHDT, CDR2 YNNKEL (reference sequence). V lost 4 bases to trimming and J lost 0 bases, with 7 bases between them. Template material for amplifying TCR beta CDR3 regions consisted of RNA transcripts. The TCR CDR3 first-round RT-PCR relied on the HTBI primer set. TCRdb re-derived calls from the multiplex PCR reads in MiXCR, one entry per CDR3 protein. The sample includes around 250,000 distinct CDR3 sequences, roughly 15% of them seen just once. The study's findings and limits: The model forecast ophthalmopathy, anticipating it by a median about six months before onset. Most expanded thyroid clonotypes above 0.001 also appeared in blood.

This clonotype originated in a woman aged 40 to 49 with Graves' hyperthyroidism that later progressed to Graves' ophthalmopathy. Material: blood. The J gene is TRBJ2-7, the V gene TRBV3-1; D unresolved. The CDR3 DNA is TGTGCCAGCAGCCCTCCGGACTCCTACGAGCAGTACTTC. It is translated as CASSPPDSYEQYF.